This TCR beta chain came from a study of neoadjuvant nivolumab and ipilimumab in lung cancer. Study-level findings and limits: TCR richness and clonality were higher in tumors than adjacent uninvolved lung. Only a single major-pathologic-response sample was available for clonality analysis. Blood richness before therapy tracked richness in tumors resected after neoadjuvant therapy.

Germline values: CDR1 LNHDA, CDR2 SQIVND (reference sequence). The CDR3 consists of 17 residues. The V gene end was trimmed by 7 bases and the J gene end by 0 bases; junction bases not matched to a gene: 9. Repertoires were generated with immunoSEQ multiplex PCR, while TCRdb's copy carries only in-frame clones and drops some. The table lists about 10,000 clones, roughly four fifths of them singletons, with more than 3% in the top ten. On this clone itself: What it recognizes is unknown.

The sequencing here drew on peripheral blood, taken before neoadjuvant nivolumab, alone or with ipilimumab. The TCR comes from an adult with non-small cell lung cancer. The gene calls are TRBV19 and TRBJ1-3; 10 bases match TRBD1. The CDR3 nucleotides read TGTGCCAGTATCCCATGGGACAGGGGCGCCTCTGGAAACACCATATATTTT. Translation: CASIPWDRGASGNTIYF.